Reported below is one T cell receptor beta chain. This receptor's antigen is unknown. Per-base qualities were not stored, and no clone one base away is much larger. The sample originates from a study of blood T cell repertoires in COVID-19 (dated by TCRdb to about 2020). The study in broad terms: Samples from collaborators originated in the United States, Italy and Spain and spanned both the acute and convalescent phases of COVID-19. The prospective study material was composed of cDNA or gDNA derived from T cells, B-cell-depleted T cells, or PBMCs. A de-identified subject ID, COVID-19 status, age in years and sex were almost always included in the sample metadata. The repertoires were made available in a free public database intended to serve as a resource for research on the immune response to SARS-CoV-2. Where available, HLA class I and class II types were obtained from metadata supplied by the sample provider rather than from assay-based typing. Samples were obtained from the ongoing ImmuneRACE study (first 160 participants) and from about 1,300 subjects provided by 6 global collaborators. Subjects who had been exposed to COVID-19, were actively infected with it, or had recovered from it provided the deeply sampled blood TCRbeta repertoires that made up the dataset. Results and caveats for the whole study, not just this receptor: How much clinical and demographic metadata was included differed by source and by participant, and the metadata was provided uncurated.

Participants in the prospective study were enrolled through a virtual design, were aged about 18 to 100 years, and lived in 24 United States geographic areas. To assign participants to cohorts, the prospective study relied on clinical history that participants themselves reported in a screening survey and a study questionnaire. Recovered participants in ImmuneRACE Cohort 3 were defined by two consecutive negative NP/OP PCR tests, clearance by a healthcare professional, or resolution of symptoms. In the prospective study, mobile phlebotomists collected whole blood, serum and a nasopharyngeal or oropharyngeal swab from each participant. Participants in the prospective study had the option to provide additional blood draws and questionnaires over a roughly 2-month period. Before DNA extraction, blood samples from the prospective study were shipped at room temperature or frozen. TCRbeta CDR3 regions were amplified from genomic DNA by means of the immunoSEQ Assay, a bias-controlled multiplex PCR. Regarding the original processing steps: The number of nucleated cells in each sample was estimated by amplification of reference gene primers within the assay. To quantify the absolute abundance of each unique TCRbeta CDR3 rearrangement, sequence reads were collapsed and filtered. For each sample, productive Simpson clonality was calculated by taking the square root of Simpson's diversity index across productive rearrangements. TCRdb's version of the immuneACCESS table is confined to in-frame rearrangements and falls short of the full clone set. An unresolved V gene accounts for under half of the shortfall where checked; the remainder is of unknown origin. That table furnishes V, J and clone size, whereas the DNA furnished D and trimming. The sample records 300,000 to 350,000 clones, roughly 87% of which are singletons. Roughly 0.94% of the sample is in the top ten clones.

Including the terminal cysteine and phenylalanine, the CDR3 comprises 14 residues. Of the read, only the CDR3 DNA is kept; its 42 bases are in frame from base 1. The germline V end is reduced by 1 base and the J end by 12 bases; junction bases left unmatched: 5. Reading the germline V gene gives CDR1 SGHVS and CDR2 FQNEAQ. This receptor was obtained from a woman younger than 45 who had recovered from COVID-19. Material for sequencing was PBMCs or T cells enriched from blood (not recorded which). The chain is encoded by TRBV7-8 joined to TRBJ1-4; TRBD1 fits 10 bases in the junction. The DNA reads TGTGCCAGCAGCTTAGGGGACAGGGGTGCAGAACTGTTTTTT. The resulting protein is CASSLGDRGAELFF. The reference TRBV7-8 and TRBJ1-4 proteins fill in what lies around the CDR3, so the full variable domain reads GAGVSQSPRYKVAKRGQDVALRCDPISGHVSLFWYQQALGQGPEFLTYFQNEAQLDKSGLPSDRFFAERPEGSVSTLKIQRTQQEDSAVYLCASSLGDRGAELFFGSGTQLSVL.